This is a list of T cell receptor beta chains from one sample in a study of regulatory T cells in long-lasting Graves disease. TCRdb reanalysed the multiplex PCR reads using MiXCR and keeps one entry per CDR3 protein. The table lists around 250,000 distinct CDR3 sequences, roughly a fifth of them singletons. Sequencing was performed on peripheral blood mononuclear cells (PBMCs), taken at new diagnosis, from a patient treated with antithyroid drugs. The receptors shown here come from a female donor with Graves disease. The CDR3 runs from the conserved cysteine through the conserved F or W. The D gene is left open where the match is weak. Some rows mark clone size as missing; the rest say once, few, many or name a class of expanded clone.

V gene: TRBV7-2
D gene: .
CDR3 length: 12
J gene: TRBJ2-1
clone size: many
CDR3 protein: CASSFYGDEQFF
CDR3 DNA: TGTGCCAGCAGCTTCTACGGCGATGAGCAGTTCTTC

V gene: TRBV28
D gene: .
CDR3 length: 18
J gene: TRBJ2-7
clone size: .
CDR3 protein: CASRIGILRGSGAYEQYF
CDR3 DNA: TGTGCCAGCAGAATTGGGATCCTTCGGGGATCGGGCGCCTACGAGCAGTACTTC

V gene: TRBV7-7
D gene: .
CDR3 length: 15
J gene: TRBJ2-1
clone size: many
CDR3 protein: CASSLGRGGDNEQFF
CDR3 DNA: TGTGCCAGCAGCCTTGGGAGGGGGGGTGACAATGAGCAGTTCTTC

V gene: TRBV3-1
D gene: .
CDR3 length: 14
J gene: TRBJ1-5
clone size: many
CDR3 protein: CASSLDGNARPQHF
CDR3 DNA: TGTGCCAGCAGCCTTGACGGGAACGCGCGGCCCCAGCATTTT

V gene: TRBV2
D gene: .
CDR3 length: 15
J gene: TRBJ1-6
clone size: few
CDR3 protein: CASRATAGGISPLHF
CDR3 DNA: TGTGCCAGCAGGGCCACGGCGGGGGGTATTTCACCCCTCCACTTT

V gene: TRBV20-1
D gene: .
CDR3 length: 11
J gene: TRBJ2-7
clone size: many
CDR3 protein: CSALWAHEQYF
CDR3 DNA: TGCAGTGCTCTTTGGGCCCACGAGCAGTACTTC

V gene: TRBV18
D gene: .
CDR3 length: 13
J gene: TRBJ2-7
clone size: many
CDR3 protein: CASSPQETSEQYF
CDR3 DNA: TGTGCCAGCTCACCACAGGAGACGTCTGAGCAGTACTTC

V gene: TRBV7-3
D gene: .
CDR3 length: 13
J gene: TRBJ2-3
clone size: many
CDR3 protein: CASSRGVPDTQYF
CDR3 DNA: TGTGCCAGCAGCAGGGGGGTCCCAGATACGCAGTATTTT

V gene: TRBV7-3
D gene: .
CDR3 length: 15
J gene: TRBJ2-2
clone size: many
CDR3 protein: CASSSGRRGTGELFF
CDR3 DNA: TGTGCCAGCAGCTCCGGTCGGCGGGGCACCGGGGAGCTGTTTTTT

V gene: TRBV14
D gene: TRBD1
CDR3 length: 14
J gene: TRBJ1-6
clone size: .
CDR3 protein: CASSLTGRGSPLHF
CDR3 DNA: TGTGCCAGCAGCCTGACAGGGAGGGGGTCACCCCTCCACTTT

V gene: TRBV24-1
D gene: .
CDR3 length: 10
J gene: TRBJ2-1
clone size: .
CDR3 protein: CATGGRGMFF
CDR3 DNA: TGTGCCACTGGCGGCAGGGGAATGTTCTTC

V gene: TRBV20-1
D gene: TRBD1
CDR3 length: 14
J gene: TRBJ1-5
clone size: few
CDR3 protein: CSARGDRGFQPQHF
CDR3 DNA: TGCAGTGCTAGGGGAGACAGGGGATTTCAGCCCCAGCATTTT

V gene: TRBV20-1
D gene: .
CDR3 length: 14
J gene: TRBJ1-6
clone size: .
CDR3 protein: CSATGSTADSPLHF
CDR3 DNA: TGCAGTGCTACTGGATCAACAGCGGATTCACCCCTCCACTTT

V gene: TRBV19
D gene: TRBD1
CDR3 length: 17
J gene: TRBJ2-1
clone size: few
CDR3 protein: CASSLKAGQGAYNEQFF
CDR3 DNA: TGTGCCAGTTCCCTCAAAGCCGGACAGGGAGCCTACAATGAGCAGTTCTTC

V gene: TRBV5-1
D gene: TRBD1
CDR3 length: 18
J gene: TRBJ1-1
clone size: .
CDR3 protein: CASSQYPGQGARPTEAFF
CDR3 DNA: TGCGCCAGCAGCCAATACCCTGGACAGGGGGCGCGGCCCACTGAAGCTTTCTTT

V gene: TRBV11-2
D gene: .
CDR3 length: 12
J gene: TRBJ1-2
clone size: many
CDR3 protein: CASSDRGFGYTF
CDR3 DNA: TGTGCCAGCAGCGACCGGGGATTTGGCTACACCTTC

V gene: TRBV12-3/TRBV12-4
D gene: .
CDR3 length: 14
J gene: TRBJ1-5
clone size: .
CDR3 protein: CASSFEPAVQPQHF
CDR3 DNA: TGTGCCAGCAGTTTCGAGCCAGCAGTTCAGCCCCAGCATTTT

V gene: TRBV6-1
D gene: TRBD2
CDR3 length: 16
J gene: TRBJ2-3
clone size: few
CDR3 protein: CASMIPLAGGQDTQYF
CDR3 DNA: TGTGCCAGCATGATCCCACTAGCGGGAGGACAGGATACGCAGTATTTT

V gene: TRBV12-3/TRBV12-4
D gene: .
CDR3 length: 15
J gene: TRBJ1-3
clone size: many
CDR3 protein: CASTPSGGRRNTIYF
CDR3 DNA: TGTGCCAGCACCCCCTCCGGCGGCCGGAGGAACACCATATATTTT

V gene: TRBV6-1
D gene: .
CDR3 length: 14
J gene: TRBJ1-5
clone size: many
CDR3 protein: CASSEGGGGQPQHF
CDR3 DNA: TGTGCCAGCAGTGAGGGGGGCGGCGGACAGCCCCAGCATTTT

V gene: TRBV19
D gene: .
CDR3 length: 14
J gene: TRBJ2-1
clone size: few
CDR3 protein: CASRLGSSYNEQFF
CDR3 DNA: TGTGCCAGTAGGCTCGGAAGCTCCTACAATGAGCAGTTCTTC

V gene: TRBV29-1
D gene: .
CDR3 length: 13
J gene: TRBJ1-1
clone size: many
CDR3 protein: CSGRKGGGTEAFF
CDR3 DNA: TGCAGCGGCCGAAAGGGTGGTGGGACTGAAGCTTTCTTT

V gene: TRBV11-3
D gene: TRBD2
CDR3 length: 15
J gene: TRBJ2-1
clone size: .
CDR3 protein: CASSLGGGTLNEQFF
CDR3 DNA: TGTGCCAGCAGCTTAGGCGGGGGAACCTTAAATGAGCAGTTCTTC

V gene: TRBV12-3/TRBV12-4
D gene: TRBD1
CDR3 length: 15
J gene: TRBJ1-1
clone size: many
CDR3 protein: CASSLSGTRGTGAFF
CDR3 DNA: TGTGCCAGCAGTTTATCTGGCACCAGGGGGACTGGGGCTTTCTTT

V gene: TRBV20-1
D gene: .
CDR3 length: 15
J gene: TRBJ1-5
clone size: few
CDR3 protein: CSAQRSGNSNQPQHF
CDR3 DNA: TGCAGTGCGCAAAGGTCGGGGAATAGCAATCAGCCCCAGCATTTT

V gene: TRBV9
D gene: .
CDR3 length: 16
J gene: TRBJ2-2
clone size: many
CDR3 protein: CASSAGPGGNTGELFF
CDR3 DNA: TGTGCCAGCAGCGCCGGGCCCGGGGGTAACACCGGGGAGCTGTTTTTT

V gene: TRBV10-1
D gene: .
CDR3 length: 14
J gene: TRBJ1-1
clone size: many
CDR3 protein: CASSESRRYTEAFF
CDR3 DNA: TGCGCCAGCAGTGAGTCCCGGCGGTACACTGAAGCTTTCTTT

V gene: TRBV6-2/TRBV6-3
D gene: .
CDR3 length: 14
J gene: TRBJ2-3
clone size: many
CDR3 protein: CASRKLVSTDTQYF
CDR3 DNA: TGTGCCAGCAGAAAACTGGTATCCACAGATACGCAGTATTTT

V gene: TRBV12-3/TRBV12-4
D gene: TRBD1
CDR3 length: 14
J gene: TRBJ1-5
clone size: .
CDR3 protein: CASRRTGLNQPQHF
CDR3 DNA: TGTGCCAGCAGGCGGACAGGGCTCAATCAGCCCCAGCATTTT

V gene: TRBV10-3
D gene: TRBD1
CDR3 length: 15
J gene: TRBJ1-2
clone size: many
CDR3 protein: CAITAGTGGTYGYTF
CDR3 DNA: TGTGCCATCACCGCCGGAACAGGGGGCACCTATGGCTACACCTTC

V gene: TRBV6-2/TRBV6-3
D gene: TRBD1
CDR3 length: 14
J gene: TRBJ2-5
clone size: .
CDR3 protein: CVSSGTGGQETQYF
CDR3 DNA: TGTGTCAGCAGTGGGACAGGGGGCCAAGAGACCCAGTACTTC

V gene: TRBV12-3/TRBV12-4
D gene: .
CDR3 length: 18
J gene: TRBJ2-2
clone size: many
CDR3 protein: CASRQGVAGGNGGGELFF
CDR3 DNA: TGTGCCAGCAGACAGGGGGTAGCGGGCGGTAACGGCGGCGGGGAGCTGTTTTTT

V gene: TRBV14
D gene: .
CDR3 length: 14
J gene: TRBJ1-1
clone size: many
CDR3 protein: CASSPDKPNTEAFF
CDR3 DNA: TGTGCCAGCAGCCCGGACAAACCAAACACTGAAGCTTTCTTT

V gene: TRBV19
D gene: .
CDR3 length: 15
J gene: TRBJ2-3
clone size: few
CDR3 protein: CASSDYPRTTDTQYF
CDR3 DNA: TGTGCCAGTAGTGATTACCCACGAACCACAGATACGCAGTATTTT

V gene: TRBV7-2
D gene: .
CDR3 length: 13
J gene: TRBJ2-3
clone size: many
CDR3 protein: CASSADRTHTQYF
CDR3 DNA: TGTGCCAGCAGCGCAGACAGGACCCATACGCAGTATTTT

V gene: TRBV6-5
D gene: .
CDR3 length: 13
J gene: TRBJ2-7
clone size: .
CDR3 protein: CASSYDRYYEQYF
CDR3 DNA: TGTGCCAGCAGTTACGACAGATACTACGAGCAGTACTTC

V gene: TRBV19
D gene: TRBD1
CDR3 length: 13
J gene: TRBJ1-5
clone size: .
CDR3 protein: CATSDRVNQPQHF
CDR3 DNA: TGTGCCACTTCGGACAGGGTCAATCAGCCCCAGCATTTT

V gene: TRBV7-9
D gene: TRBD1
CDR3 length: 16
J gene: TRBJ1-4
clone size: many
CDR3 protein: CASSFPTGPINEKLFF
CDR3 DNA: TGTGCCAGCAGCTTCCCGACAGGGCCCATTAATGAAAAACTGTTTTTT

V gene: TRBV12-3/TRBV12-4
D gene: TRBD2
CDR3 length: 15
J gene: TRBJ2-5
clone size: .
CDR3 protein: CASSFSAGVGETQYF
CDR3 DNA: TGTGCCAGCAGTTTCTCAGCGGGGGTTGGGGAGACCCAGTACTTC

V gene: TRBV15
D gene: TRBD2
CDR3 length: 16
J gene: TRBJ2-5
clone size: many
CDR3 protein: CATSRALAGGQETQYF
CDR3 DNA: TGTGCCACCAGCAGAGCACTAGCGGGGGGCCAAGAGACCCAGTACTTC

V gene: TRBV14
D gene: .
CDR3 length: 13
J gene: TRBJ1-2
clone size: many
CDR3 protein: CASSQGGAGGYTF
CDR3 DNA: TGTGCCAGCAGCCAAGGAGGGGCCGGAGGCTACACCTTC

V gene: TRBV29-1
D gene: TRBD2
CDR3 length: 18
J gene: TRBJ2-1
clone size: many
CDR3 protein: CSVVGTGPLAGAYNEQFF
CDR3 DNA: TGCAGCGTTGTCGGGACAGGACCCCTAGCGGGAGCATACAATGAGCAGTTCTTC

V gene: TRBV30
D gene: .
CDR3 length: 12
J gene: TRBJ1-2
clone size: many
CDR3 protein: CAWSLWGHGYTF
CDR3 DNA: TGTGCCTGGAGTCTCTGGGGACATGGCTACACCTTC

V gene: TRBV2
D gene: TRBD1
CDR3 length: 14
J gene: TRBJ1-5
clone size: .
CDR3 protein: CASRDQGAGQPQHF
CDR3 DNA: TGTGCCAGCAGAGATCAGGGGGCAGGTCAGCCCCAGCATTTT

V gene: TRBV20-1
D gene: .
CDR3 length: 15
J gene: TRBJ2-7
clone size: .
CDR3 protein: CSASGHSVSSYEQYF
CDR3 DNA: TGCAGTGCCTCCGGGCATAGCGTGAGCTCCTACGAGCAGTACTTC

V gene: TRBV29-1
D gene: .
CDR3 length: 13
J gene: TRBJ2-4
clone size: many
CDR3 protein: CSVSRGAADIQYF
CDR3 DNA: TGCAGCGTTTCTAGGGGGGCGGCGGACATTCAGTACTTC

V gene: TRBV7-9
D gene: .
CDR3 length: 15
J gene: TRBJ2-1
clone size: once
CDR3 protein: CASSKDYRFYNEQFF
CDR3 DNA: TGTGCCAGCAGCAAAGACTATCGGTTCTACAATGAGCAGTTCTTC

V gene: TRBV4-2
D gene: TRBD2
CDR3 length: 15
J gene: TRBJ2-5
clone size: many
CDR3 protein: CASSQVAGQQETQYF
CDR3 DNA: TGTGCCAGCAGCCAAGTAGCGGGGCAACAAGAGACCCAGTACTTC

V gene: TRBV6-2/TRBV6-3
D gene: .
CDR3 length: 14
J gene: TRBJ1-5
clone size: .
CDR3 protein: CASMIGGGNQPQHF
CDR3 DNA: TGTGCCAGCATGATCGGGGGGGGCAATCAGCCCCAGCATTTT

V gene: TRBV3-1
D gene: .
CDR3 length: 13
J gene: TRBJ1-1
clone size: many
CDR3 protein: CASTIGGRSEAFF
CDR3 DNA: TGTGCCAGCACCATCGGGGGGAGGAGTGAAGCTTTCTTT

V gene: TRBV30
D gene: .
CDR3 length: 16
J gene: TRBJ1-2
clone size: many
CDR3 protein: CAWSAPHRAVRYGYTF
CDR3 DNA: TGTGCCTGGAGTGCCCCTCATCGGGCCGTTCGATATGGCTACACCTTC

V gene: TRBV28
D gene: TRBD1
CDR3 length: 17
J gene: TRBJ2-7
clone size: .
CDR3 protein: CASSSPGQGALSYEQYF
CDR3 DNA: TGTGCCAGCAGTTCCCCGGGACAGGGGGCCCTCTCCTACGAGCAGTACTTC

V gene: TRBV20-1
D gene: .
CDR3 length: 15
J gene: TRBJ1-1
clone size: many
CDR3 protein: CSAVSREKANTEAFF
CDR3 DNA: TGCAGTGCCGTCAGCCGGGAAAAGGCGAACACTGAAGCTTTCTTT

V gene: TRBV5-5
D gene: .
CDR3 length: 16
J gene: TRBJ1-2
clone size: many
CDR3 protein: CASSLVGTGRDYGYTF
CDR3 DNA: TGTGCCAGCAGCTTGGTGGGGACCGGGCGGGACTATGGCTACACCTTC

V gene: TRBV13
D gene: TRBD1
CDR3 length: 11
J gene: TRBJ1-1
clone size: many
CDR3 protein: CASSSDRDSFF
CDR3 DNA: TGTGCCAGCAGCTCGGACAGGGATTCTTTCTTT

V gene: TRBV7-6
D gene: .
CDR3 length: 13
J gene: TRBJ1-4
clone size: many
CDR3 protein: CASSWGLSEKLFF
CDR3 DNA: TGTGCCAGCAGCTGGGGGTTGTCTGAAAAACTGTTTTTT

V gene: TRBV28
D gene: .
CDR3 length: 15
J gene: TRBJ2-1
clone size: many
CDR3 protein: CASTTWSHVGNEQFF
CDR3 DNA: TGTGCCAGCACGACCTGGTCCCACGTGGGGAATGAGCAGTTCTTC